This T cell receptor beta chain was identified during a study of glioma-infiltrating T cells. The iRepertoire nested amplicon-rescue multiplex PCR amplified TCR alpha and beta CDR3s from RNA. In TCRdb, the multiplex PCR reads were re-called with MiXCR into one record per CDR3 protein. The sample lists about 190,000 distinct CDR3 sequences, roughly 32% seen once, with about 19% in the top ten. This clonotype came up many times. Its target is unknown. Overall study findings and caveats: Only very few CDR3 sequences appeared in both tissue and blood.

Trimming cost V 0 bases and J 5 bases, with 11 bases left between them. The length of the CDR3 is 15 residues. Per germline, CDR1 SGHAT and CDR2 FQNNGV. Sequenced: glioma tissue, nonneoplastic brain tissue, or PBMCs (not recorded which). This TCR came from a human donor with low-grade glioma or glioblastoma, undergoing nonglioma brain surgery, or in good health (not recorded which). The chain is built from TRBV11-2 and TRBJ2-1, with a tentative D call TRBD2 (6 bases). DNA for the CDR3: TGTGCCAGCAGCTTAGACGGGGGACGAAACAATGAGCAGTTCTTC. Protein product: CASSLDGGRNNEQFF. Full variable domain (outside the CDR3, taken from reference TRBV11-2 and TRBJ2-1): EAGVAQSPRYKIIEKRQSVAFWCNPISGHATLYWYQQILGQGPKLLIQFQNNGVVDDSQLPKDRFSAERLKGVDSTLKIQPAKLEDSAVYLCASSLDGGRNNEQFFGPGTRLTVL.